The clone carrying this TCR beta chain has a handful of counts. Enrolled through a virtual design, the participants were between roughly 18 and 100 years of age and came from about two dozen US areas. Membership in each cohort depended on participant-reported clinical history. In the original workflow: Amplification with reference gene primers provided the estimates of nucleated cell counts. Measured with immunoSEQ multiplex PCR; TCRdb has only the in-frame clones, and not every one. The DNA was the basis for D and trimming; V, J and clone size are from that table. The profile shows 150,000 or so clones, approximately 84% of them singletons. The germline V gene encodes CDR1 SEHNR and CDR2 FQNEAQ (reference sequence). CDR3 length: 14 amino acids. Trimming removed 2 bases at V and 3 bases at J, with 10 bases between. The data stem from a study of blood T cell repertoires in COVID-19. Whole-study context: Italy, Spain and the United States were the sources of the convalescent and acute COVID-19 samples.

The chain combines TRBV7-9 with TRBJ1-1; unclear D gene. Sequenced sample: PBMCs or T cells enriched from blood (not recorded which). This sequence was found in a human donor with acute COVID-19. The donor label of this sample is uncertain. The CDR3 nucleotides are TGTGCCAGCAGCTTACCGATACGGGACACTGAAGCTTTCTTT. This codes for CASSLPIRDTEAFF.